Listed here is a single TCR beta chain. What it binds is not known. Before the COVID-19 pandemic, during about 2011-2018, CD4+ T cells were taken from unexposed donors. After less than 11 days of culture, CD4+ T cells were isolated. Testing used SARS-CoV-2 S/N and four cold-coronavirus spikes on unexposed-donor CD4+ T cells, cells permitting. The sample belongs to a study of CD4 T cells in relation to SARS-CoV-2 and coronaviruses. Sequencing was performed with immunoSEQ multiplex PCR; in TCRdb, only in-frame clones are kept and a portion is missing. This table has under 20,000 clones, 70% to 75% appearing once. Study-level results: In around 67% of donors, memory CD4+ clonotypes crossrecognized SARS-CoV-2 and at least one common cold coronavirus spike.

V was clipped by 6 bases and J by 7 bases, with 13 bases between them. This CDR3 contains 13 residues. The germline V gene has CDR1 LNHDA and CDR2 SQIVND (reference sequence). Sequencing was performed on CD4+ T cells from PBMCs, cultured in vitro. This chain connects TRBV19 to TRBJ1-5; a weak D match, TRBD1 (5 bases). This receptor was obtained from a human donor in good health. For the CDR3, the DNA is TGTGCCAGTAGCTCAATGGGGGGACAGCCCCAGCATTTT. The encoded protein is CASSSMGGQPQHF.